This passage covers 12 T cell receptor beta chains from one sample sequenced in a study of T cells in localized non-small cell lung cancer (dated by TCRdb to 2018 to 2020). Receptors were amplified or captured by the immunoSEQ multiplex PCR assay. In its TCRdb copy, this immuneACCESS table keeps in-frame sequences only and misses some clones. Where compared with another copy, unresolved V genes explain less than half of these, and the others have no known cause. The sample has about 1,500 clones on record, roughly a quarter of them singletons. The ten largest clones add up to approximately 9.9% of the sample. Specimen: lung tumor tissue, collected before any cancer treatment. These receptors were taken from a man between 40 and 75 years old with stage I squamous cell lung carcinoma.

This clone has just a few counts. The V call is TRBV9, the J call TRBJ1-3; a weak D match, TRBD1 (5 bases). Germline loops: CDR1 SGDLS, CDR2 YYNGEE. The V end lost 0 bases, the J end lost 4 bases, and 8 bases lay between the germline ends. The CDR3 is 14 amino acids. CDR3 loop: CASSVGGPGNTIYF. Here the CDR3 DNA reads TGTGCCAGCAGCGTAGGGGGCCCCGGAAACACCATATATTTT.

The rearrangement joins TRBV16 to TRBJ2-3; the match to TRBD1 covers 7 bases. CDR1 KGHSY and CDR2 FQNENV come from the germline V gene. There are 14 residues in the CDR3. V was pared by 3 bases and J by 1 base, with 1 base of the junction left unmatched. The CDR3 loop reads CASSHDRGTDTQYF. For the CDR3, the DNA is TGTGCCAGCAGCCACGACAGGGGCACAGATACGCAGTATTTT. The full variable domain, in which reference TRBV16 and TRBJ2-3 provide the parts outside the CDR3, is GEEVAQTPKHLVRGEGQKAKLYCAPIKGHSYVFWYQQVLKNEFKFLISFQNENVFDETGMPKERFSAKCLPNSPCSLEIQATKLEDSAVYFCASSHDRGTDTQYFGPGTRLTVL.

This clone was counted a few times. CDR3 coding DNA: TGTGCCAGCAGTCCCATGGGCACCGGGGAGCTGTTTTTT. Translation: CASSPMGTGELFF. V is TRBV6-8 and J is TRBJ2-2; D is undetermined. Germline CDR1 MNHGY, CDR2 SAAAGT. CDR3 length equals 13 residues. The ends were cut back, 5 bases at V and 4 bases at J, with 8 bases in the middle.

V gene TRBV6-8 combines with J gene TRBJ1-5, with unresolved D. The CDR3 loop spans 15 amino acids. V dropped 6 bases and J dropped 0 bases, with 12 bases sitting between them. In germline, CDR1 is MNHGY, CDR2 SAAAGT. CDR3 nucleotides: TGTGCCAGCAGACAGACCTTATATAGCAATCAGCCCCAGCATTTT. It encodes CASRQTLYSNQPQHF.

This clone came up a few times. The DNA of the CDR3 is TGTGCCATCGGGGGACCCGCTCACTACGAGCAGTACTTC. Amino acids: CAIGGPAHYEQYF. V gene TRBV6-8 combines with J gene TRBJ2-7; tentatively, D is TRBD2 (6 bases). Germline V gene lookup returns CDR1 MNHGY and CDR2 SAAAGT. V was cut by 10 bases and J by 3 bases, with 16 bases left in between. This CDR3 contains 13 residues.

A few counts support this clone. The chain joins TRBV6-8 to TRBJ1-1, with unresolved D. The CDR3 spans 14 residues. Trimming pared 4 bases from V and 5 bases from J, leaving 14 bases between. Germline lookup yields CDR1 MNHGY and CDR2 SAAAGT. The CDR3 bases are TGTGCCAGCAGTTCAAGTAATCCCTCGACTGAAGCTTTCTTT. Translation: CASSSSNPSTEAFF.

This clone was recorded a few times. The chain recombines TRBV11-3 with TRBJ1-1, with D possibly being TRBD1 (6 bases). With 1 base removed from V and 2 bases from J, the gap between germline ends came to 8 bases. CDR3 size: 14 residues. Germline V CDR1 and CDR2: SGHNT, YENEEA. CDR3 region: CASSLGDINTEAFF. CDR3 bases: TGTGCCAGCAGCTTAGGGGACATCAACACTGAAGCTTTCTTT. The variable domain in full, completed from reference TRBV11-3 and TRBJ1-1, reads EAGVVQSPRYKIIEKKQPVAFWCNPISGHNTLYWYLQNLGQGPELLIRYENEEAVDDSQLPKDRFSAERLKGVDSTLKIQPAELGDSAVYLCASSLGDINTEAFFGQGTRLTVV.

This sequence joins TRBV11-3 and TRBJ2-7; D unclear. CDR3 size: 14 residues. The V gene lost 0 bases and the J gene lost 0 bases, with 6 bases spanning the gap. Germline lookup yields CDR1 SGHNT and CDR2 YENEEA. The CDR3 DNA reads as TGTGCCAGCAGCTTAGACAGAAACTCCTACGAGCAGTACTTC. This translates into CASSLDRNSYEQYF.

V and J are TRBV6-8 and TRBJ2-1; tentatively, D is TRBD1 (5 bases). CDR1 is MNHGY, CDR2 SAAAGT, per germline. The V end was cut by 5 bases, the J end by 7 bases, with 9 bases between. The CDR3 is 12 amino acids. Here the CDR3 DNA reads TGTGCCAGCAGTACGACAGTAAATGAGCAGTTCTTC. It yields the protein CASSTTVNEQFF.

J is TRBJ2-7 and V is TRBV18; 8 bases align to TRBD2. The V gene end was trimmed by 4 bases and the J gene end by 4 bases; junction bases not matched to a gene: 9. Germline lookup yields CDR1 KGHSH and CDR2 LQKENI. The CDR3 loop spans 15 amino acids. The CDR3 DNA reads TGTGCCAGCTCACAACGACTAGCGAGGGGTTACGAGCAGTACTTC. This translates into CASSQRLARGYEQYF.

Judged by abundance, this clone is medium-sized. The chain couples TRBV11-3 to TRBJ2-1; TRBD2 aligns across 9 bases. Germline loops: CDR1 SGHNT, CDR2 YENEEA. The CDR3 contains 17 residues. The V gene end was trimmed by 5 bases and the J gene end by 10 bases; junction bases not matched to a gene: 18. The CDR3 nucleotides read TGTGCCAGCAGCAGTTGGGGTAGCGGGGGTGTTTTGGGCGAGCAGTTCTTC. Translated, it gives CASSSWGSGGVLGEQFF.

The V call is TRBV28, the J call TRBJ1-4, with D possibly being TRBD1 (5 bases). This CDR3 has 19 amino acids. Germline CDR1 MDHEN, CDR2 SYDVKM. V was clipped by 1 base and J by 3 bases, with 21 bases between them. The CDR3 region is CASSLYFREEIGPNEKLFF. CDR3 sequence (DNA): TGTGCCAGCAGTTTATATTTCAGGGAGGAGATAGGACCTAATGAAAAACTGTTTTTT.